The rows below give T cell receptor beta chains drawn from one sample of a study of CD8 T cells in ankylosing spondylitis. TCRdb analysed the 5' RACE reads with MiXCR anew, one entry per CDR3 protein. The sample has around 99,000 distinct CDR3 sequences, roughly 9.6% seen once. Sequencing was performed on blood, either unsorted or a sorted T cell fraction (not recorded which). The receptors stem from a male donor with ankylosing spondylitis or in good health (not recorded which). Both conserved end residues are part of each CDR3. D genes are given only for firm matches. A clone size is listed for some rows: how often the clone was seen (once, few, many), or a class if it is expanded.

d_call	v_call	j_call	clone_size	cdr3_aa	cdr3_nt
TRBD1	TRBV5-1	TRBJ2-1	-	CASSLGQGAFGEQFF	TGCGCCAGCAGCTTGGGACAGGGGGCTTTCGGTGAGCAGTTCTTC
TRBD2	TRBV9	TRBJ2-3	many	CASSVVPSGGTDTQYF	TGTGCCAGCAGCGTAGTTCCTAGCGGGGGAACGGATACGCAGTATTTT
-	TRBV7-8	TRBJ1-5	many	CASSFQGVNQPQHF	TGTGCCAGCAGCTTTCAAGGGGTCAATCAGCCCCAGCATTTT
TRBD2	TRBV11-2	TRBJ2-3	few	CASSPIGLAGLGTDTQYF	TGTGCCAGCAGCCCAATCGGACTAGCGGGGCTTGGCACAGATACGCAGTATTTT
-	TRBV27	TRBJ1-2	many	CASSLSWTARYGYTF	TGTGCCAGCAGTTTATCCTGGACGGCTCGGTATGGCTACACCTTC
TRBD1	TRBV5-1	TRBJ1-5	many	CASSLAPTGGGNQPQHF	TGCGCCAGCAGCTTGGCCCCGACAGGGGGCGGCAATCAGCCCCAGCATTTT
-	TRBV29-1	TRBJ1-2	many	CSVEVNYGYTF	TGCAGCGTTGAGGTCAACTATGGCTACACCTTC
TRBD2	TRBV13	TRBJ2-7	-	CASSWGLAGGSYEQYF	TGTGCCAGCAGCTGGGGACTAGCGGGGGGGAGCTACGAGCAGTACTTC
TRBD1	TRBV15	TRBJ2-1	many	CATSRGQGDYNEQFF	TGTGCCACCAGCAGAGGGCAGGGGGATTACAATGAGCAGTTCTTC
TRBD2	TRBV20-1	TRBJ2-7	many	CSARGGLAASYEQYF	TGCAGTGCTAGAGGGGGACTAGCGGCTTCCTACGAGCAGTACTTC
TRBD1	TRBV5-1	TRBJ2-3	many	CASSRGQGGIDTQYF	TGCGCCAGCAGCCGGGGACAGGGAGGCATAGATACGCAGTATTTT
-	TRBV20-1	TRBJ1-2	many	CSSQEGGGGYTF	TGCAGTTCTCAGGAGGGAGGAGGAGGCTACACCTTC
TRBD1	TRBV7-9	TRBJ2-5	many	CASSVDRDQETQYF	TGTGCCAGCAGCGTTGACAGGGACCAAGAGACCCAGTACTTC
TRBD1	TRBV9	TRBJ2-7	-	CASSGGQGVSYEQYF	TGTGCCAGCAGCGGGGGACAGGGAGTTTCCTACGAGCAGTACTTC
-	TRBV3-1	TRBJ2-7	-	CASSQVGATYEQYF	TGTGCCAGCAGCCAAGTGGGGGCCACCTACGAGCAGTACTTC
-	TRBV28	TRBJ2-5	few	CASSFGGRGVETQYF	TGTGCCAGCAGTTTTGGAGGGAGAGGGGTAGAGACCCAGTACTTC
-	TRBV9	TRBJ2-3	many	CASSVWDRDVSTDTQYF	TGTGCCAGCAGCGTGTGGGACCGGGATGTGAGCACAGATACGCAGTATTTT
-	TRBV29-1	TRBJ1-2	many	CSVRNYGYTF	TGCAGCGTCCGTAACTATGGCTACACCTTC
-	TRBV13	TRBJ1-2	many	CASSWGTRRGYTF	TGTGCCAGCAGCTGGGGGACTCGAAGGGGCTACACCTTC
-	TRBV28	TRBJ2-5	many	CASTAYPGAEETQYF	TGTGCCAGCACCGCGTACCCGGGGGCGGAAGAGACCCAGTACTTC
-	TRBV7-6	TRBJ2-1	many	CASTLGGNSYNEQFF	TGTGCCAGCACCCTCGGAGGGAACTCCTACAATGAGCAGTTCTTC
TRBD1	TRBV2	TRBJ2-7	many	CASSDPGQGVSYEQYF	TGTGCCAGCAGTGACCCGGGACAGGGGGTCTCGTACGAGCAGTACTTC
TRBD1	TRBV19	TRBJ1-1	-	CATGGGGVKAYTEAFF	TGTGCCACTGGAGGAGGGGGCGTAAAAGCCTACACTGAAGCTTTCTTT
-	TRBV12-3/TRBV12-4	TRBJ2-7	many	CASSLEGVEQYF	TGTGCCAGCAGTTTAGAAGGGGTCGAGCAGTACTTC
TRBD1	TRBV6-1	TRBJ1-6	many	CAGKTGQYNSPLHF	TGTGCCGGGAAAACGGGACAGTATAATTCACCCCTCCACTTT
-	TRBV24-1	TRBJ2-2	many	CATSDPDRDYTGELFF	TGTGCCACCAGTGACCCAGACAGGGACTACACCGGGGAGCTGTTTTTT
TRBD1	TRBV9	TRBJ1-6	many	CASSVGQGVSPLHF	TGTGCCAGCAGCGTAGGACAGGGGGTGTCACCCCTCCACTTT
TRBD1	TRBV6-2/TRBV6-3	TRBJ1-2	many	CASSYPGQGSYGYTF	TGTGCCAGCAGTTACCCGGGACAGGGGTCCTATGGCTACACCTTC
-	TRBV7-2	TRBJ2-7	few	CASSITPEAYEQYF	TGTGCCAGCAGCATCACCCCGGAGGCCTACGAGCAGTACTTC
-	TRBV29-1	TRBJ1-1	many	CSVEEASMNTEAFF	TGCAGCGTTGAAGAGGCCAGTATGAACACTGAAGCTTTCTTT
-	TRBV15	TRBJ1-2	-	CATSPLSPGPNYGYTF	TGTGCCACCAGCCCCCTGAGCCCGGGACCTAACTATGGCTACACCTTC
TRBD1	TRBV5-1	TRBJ2-6	many	CASSVTGTGANVLTF	TGCGCCAGCAGCGTGACAGGGACTGGGGCCAACGTCCTGACTTTC
-	TRBV6-6	TRBJ2-3	-	CASRNTDTQYF	TGTGCCAGCCGGAACACAGATACGCAGTATTTT
TRBD1	TRBV19	TRBJ2-7	-	CASSITGGSYEQYF	TGTGCCAGTAGTATCACAGGGGGTTCCTACGAGCAGTACTTC
TRBD1	TRBV27	TRBJ2-1	many	CASSYLQGNEQFF	TGTGCCAGCAGTTATCTACAGGGGAATGAGCAGTTCTTC
-	TRBV4-2	TRBJ1-5	many	CASSPLPGYSNQPQHF	TGTGCCAGCAGCCCCTTGCCCGGATATAGCAATCAGCCCCAGCATTTT
-	TRBV5-1	TRBJ1-1	many	CASSLPQGLIPEAFF	TGCGCCAGCAGCTTGCCGCAGGGGCTTATTCCTGAAGCTTTCTTT
-	TRBV15	TRBJ1-1	many	CATSRGYQGRGTEAFF	TGTGCCACCAGCAGAGGGTATCAGGGCCGTGGGACTGAAGCTTTCTTT
-	TRBV6-5	TRBJ2-2	few	CASSSTGGANTGELFF	TGTGCCAGCAGTTCAACAGGGGGGGCGAACACCGGGGAGCTGTTTTTT
-	TRBV7-2	TRBJ2-3	few	CASSVGAGETQYF	TGTGCCAGCAGCGTCGGGGCGGGTGAGACGCAGTATTTT
TRBD1	TRBV9	TRBJ1-1	many	CASSALDRGNTEAFF	TGTGCCAGCAGCGCCCTGGACAGGGGGAACACTGAAGCTTTCTTT
-	TRBV19	TRBJ1-1	medium-sized	CASSIRRDTEAFF	TGTGCCAGTAGTATTCGACGGGACACTGAAGCTTTCTTT
TRBD2	TRBV3-1	TRBJ2-1	many	CASRGASGGNEQFF	TGTGCCAGCAGAGGGGCTAGCGGGGGGAATGAGCAGTTCTTC
-	TRBV24-1	TRBJ2-3	many	CATSDNRASTDTQYF	TGTGCCACCAGTGACAACAGGGCGAGCACAGATACGCAGTATTTT
TRBD2	TRBV29-1	TRBJ2-1	many	CSALAGGVYEQFF	TGCAGCGCCTTAGCGGGGGGCGTGTATGAGCAGTTCTTC
TRBD2	TRBV5-1	TRBJ2-3	many	CASSLGLAGPSTDTQYF	TGCGCCAGCAGCTTAGGACTAGCGGGGCCTAGCACAGATACGCAGTATTTT
TRBD2	TRBV7-9	TRBJ2-1	many	CAGRAGAYNEQFF	TGTGCCGGACGGGCGGGGGCCTACAATGAGCAGTTCTTC
-	TRBV20-1	TRBJ1-2	many	CSARVGMSGYTF	TGCAGTGCTAGAGTAGGGATGAGTGGCTACACCTTC
-	TRBV7-3	TRBJ1-1	many	CASSTGQMGVTEAFF	TGTGCCAGCAGCACGGGACAAATGGGGGTTACTGAAGCTTTCTTT
TRBD2	TRBV24-1	TRBJ2-3	many	CATSGVAGVDTQYF	TGTGCCACCAGTGGAGTAGCGGGGGTAGATACGCAGTATTTT
-	TRBV12-3/TRBV12-4	TRBJ2-3	many	CASTSSRKGADTQYF	TGTGCCAGCACCTCGTCCAGGAAGGGGGCAGATACGCAGTATTTT
-	TRBV2	TRBJ2-2	few	CATRAASSPPGELFF	TGTGCCACCAGAGCTGCTAGCAGTCCCCCCGGGGAGCTGTTTTTT
-	TRBV7-9	TRBJ1-4	-	CASSPPGTGGEKLFF	TGTGCCAGCAGCCCCCCCGGAACAGGTGGAGAAAAACTGTTTTTT
-	TRBV5-1	TRBJ1-1	many	CASSLEGVGVNTEAFF	TGCGCCAGCAGCTTGGAGGGGGTAGGGGTGAACACTGAAGCTTTCTTT
-	TRBV6-1	TRBJ1-5	many	CASSTDYQPQHF	TGTGCCAGCTCGACAGACTATCAGCCCCAGCATTTT
TRBD1	TRBV9	TRBJ2-2	-	CASSQRDRGFAGELFF	TGTGCCAGCAGCCAGAGGGACAGGGGTTTTGCCGGGGAGCTGTTTTTT
-	TRBV18	TRBJ2-2	many	CASSPVQNTGELFF	TGTGCCAGCTCACCGGTCCAGAACACCGGGGAGCTGTTTTTT
TRBD1	TRBV2	TRBJ1-3	once	CASSRSSGTVIGNTIYF	TGTGCCAGCAGCCGATCATCCGGGACAGTGATAGGAAACACCATATATTTT
-	TRBV20-1	TRBJ2-5	many	CSARDPARWETQYF	TGCAGTGCTAGAGATCCAGCCCGCTGGGAGACCCAGTACTTC